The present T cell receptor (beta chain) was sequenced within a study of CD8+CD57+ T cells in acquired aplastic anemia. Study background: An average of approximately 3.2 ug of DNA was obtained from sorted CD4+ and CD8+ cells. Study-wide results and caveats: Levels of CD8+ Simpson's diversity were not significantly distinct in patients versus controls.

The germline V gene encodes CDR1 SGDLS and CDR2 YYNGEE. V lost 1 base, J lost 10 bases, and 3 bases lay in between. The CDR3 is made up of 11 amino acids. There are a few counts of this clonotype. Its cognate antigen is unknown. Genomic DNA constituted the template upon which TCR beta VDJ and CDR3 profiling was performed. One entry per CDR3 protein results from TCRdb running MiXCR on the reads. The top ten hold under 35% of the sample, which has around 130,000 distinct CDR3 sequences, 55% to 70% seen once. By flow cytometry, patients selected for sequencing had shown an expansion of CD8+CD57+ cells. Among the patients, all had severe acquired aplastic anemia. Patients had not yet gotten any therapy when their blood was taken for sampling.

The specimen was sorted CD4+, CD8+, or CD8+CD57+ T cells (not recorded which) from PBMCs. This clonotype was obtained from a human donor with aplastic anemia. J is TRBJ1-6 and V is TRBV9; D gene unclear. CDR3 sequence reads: CASSVRSPLHF. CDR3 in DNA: TGTGCCAGCAGCGTACGCTCACCCCTCCACTTT.